Given below is one TCR beta chain in context. Its specificity is unknown. The data derive from a study of T cell responses to AZD1222 COVID-19 vaccine. Across the study: Second-dose timings of about 4 or about 12 weeks were pooled. The study, taken as a whole, reports: Possibly, clonal diversity was underestimated; donors were largely white British and included more females. Researchers report vaccine-associated CD4 TCRs spanning spike, with dominance at 160-218 and 743-854.

The assay was immunoSEQ multiplex PCR, and TCRdb's table has in-frame clones only and misses some. The sample gives fewer than 120,000 clones, roughly 92% of which show up once; about 8.3% is in the top ten. The clonotype was recovered from an adult in good health. The input for sequencing was peripheral blood, taken on day 0 of AZD1222 vaccination.

CDR3 residues: CASTMGVSYEQYF. The CDR3 DNA reads as TGTGCCAGCACTATGGGGGTGTCCTACGAGCAGTACTTC. This rearrangement joins TRBV5-8 to TRBJ2-7; D may be TRBD1 or TRBD2 (5 bases each). V dropped 6 bases and J dropped 1 base, with 11 bases sitting between them. The CDR3 totals 13 residues. Germline assignment: CDR1 SGHTS and CDR2 YDEGEE.